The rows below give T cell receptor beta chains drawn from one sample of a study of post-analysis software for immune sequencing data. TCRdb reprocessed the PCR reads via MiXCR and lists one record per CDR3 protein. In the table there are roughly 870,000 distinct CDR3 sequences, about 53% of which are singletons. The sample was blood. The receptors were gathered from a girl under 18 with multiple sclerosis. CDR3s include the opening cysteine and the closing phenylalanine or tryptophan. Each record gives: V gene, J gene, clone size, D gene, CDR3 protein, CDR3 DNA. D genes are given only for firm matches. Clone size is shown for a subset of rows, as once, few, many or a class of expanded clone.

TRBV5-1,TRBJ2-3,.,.,CASSRLDADTQYF,TGCGCCAGCAGCAGACTAGATGCGGATACGCAGTATTTT
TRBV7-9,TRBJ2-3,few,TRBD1,CASSRPFRTGGTDTQYF,TGTGCCAGCAGCCGACCTTTCCGGACAGGGGGCACAGATACGCAGTATTTT
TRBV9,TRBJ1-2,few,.,CASSDGGADSGGYTF,TGTGCCAGCAGCGACGGGGGGGCAGATTCCGGGGGCTACACCTTC
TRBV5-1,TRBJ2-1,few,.,CASSLEGHPSNEQFF,TGCGCCAGCAGCTTGGAGGGACACCCATCGAATGAGCAGTTCTTC
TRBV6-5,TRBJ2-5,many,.,CASSYSTGDQETQYF,TGTGCCAGCAGTTACTCGACGGGGGACCAAGAGACCCAGTACTTC
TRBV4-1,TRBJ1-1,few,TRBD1,CASSQERDSLSLNTEAFF,TGCGCCAGCAGCCAAGAAAGGGACAGTCTTTCCTTGAACACTGAAGCTTTCTTT
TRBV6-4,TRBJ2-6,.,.,CASSGGRDSGANVLTF,TGTGCCAGCAGTGGTGGCAGGGACTCTGGGGCCAACGTCCTGACTTTC
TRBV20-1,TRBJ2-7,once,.,CSAPDHYNEQYF,TGCAGTGCCCCCGACCATTACAATGAGCAGTACTTC
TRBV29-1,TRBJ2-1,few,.,CSVEDAGRHPNEQFF,TGCAGCGTTGAAGATGCGGGACGCCACCCTAATGAGCAGTTCTTC
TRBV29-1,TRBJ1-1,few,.,CSVVRGMDTEAFF,TGCAGCGTTGTTAGGGGGATGGACACTGAAGCTTTCTTT